What follows are 27 T cell receptor beta chains derived from one specimen sequenced in a study of blood T cell repertoires in COVID-19. Produced via immunoSEQ multiplex PCR; TCRdb's table is partial and in-frame only. The table has approximately 97,000 clones, about nine tenths seen once; the top ten hold 1.7%. Input material: peripheral blood. All receptors derive from a man between 60 and 70 years old with acute or convalescent COVID-19.

The gene calls are TRBV18 and TRBJ1-2; a weak D match, TRBD1 (5 bases). Per the germline V gene, CDR1 is KGHSH and CDR2 is LQKENI. The CDR3 totals 16 residues. Trimming stripped 3 bases from V and 4 bases from J, with 18 bases between. The CDR3 loop reads CASSPSVKGNSYGYTF. In DNA form, the CDR3 reads TGTGCCAGCTCACCGTCGGTCAAGGGGAATAGCTATGGCTACACCTTC.

The chain recombines TRBV3-1 (or the pseudogene TRBV3-2) with TRBJ1-1; 8 nucleotides align to TRBD1. In germline, CDR1 is LGHDT, CDR2 YNNKEL (reference sequence). This CDR3 has 13 amino acids. V trimming: 6 bases; J trimming: 5 bases; junction bases outside the gene matches: 5. The CDR3 DNA reads TGTGCCAGCAGGGACAGGGTTAGGACTGAAGCTTTCTTT. Translation: CASRDRVRTEAFF.

The CDR3, as DNA: TGTGCCAGCAGCCCCTCTGACAGGAACACTGAAGCTTTCTTT. Protein product: CASSPSDRNTEAFF. The gene calls are TRBV3-1 (or the pseudogene TRBV3-2) and TRBJ1-1; a possible D gene is TRBD1 (5 bases). CDR1 and CDR2 (germline): LGHDT, YNNKEL (reference sequence). The CDR3 has 14 amino acids. V was clipped by 4 bases and J by 1 base, with 10 bases between them.

The chain employs TRBV7-2 and TRBJ2-5, with D perhaps TRBD1 (6 bases). The CDR3 extends over 13 amino acids. V lost 7 bases, J lost 1 base, and 10 bases lay in between. Germline CDR1 reads SGHTA; CDR2 reads FQGNSA. The CDR3 here is CASTRTAQETQYF. The CDR3 coding sequence is TGTGCCAGCACGCGGACAGCCCAAGAGACCCAGTACTTC.

This rearrangement joins TRBV20-1 to TRBJ1-1; D unresolved. CDR1 DFQATT and CDR2 SNEGSKA come from the germline V gene (reference sequence). The CDR3 loop spans 11 amino acids. The CDR3 sequence is CSFPLNTEAFF. CDR3 in DNA: TGCAGCTTCCCCCTGAACACTGAAGCTTTCTTT.

Regarding this clone: In the same sample, other DNA sequences code for this CDR3. The chain recombines TRBV4-1 with TRBJ1-5; D is undetermined. V gave up 0 bases and J gave up 4 bases, with 7 bases separating them. This CDR3 contains 14 residues. Germline V CDR1 and CDR2: MGHRA, YSYEKL. This chain's CDR3 is CASSQEGGNQPQHF. In DNA form, the CDR3 reads TGCGCCAGCAGCCAAGAAGGAGGGAATCAGCCCCAGCATTTT.

The rearrangement joins TRBV5-1 to TRBJ2-5; D might be TRBD1 (5 bases). The V gene's germline CDR1 is SGHRS and CDR2 YFSETQ. This CDR3 region has 15 residues. V gave up 2 bases and J gave up 2 bases, with 13 bases separating them. CDR3 in amino acids: CASSLGAAVQETQYF. The CDR3, as DNA: TGCGCCAGCAGCTTAGGGGCGGCAGTTCAAGAGACCCAGTACTTC.

The rearrangement links TRBV15 to TRBJ2-3; TRBD2 matches 10 bases. Germline V gene data show CDR1 as LNHNV and CDR2 as YYDKDF (reference sequence). The V segment lost 5 bases and the J segment 4 bases; nucleotides outside the gene matches: 9. This CDR3 is built from 16 residues. The CDR3 nucleotides read TGTGCCACCAGCCGGCGCCAGCGGGGGGGCTCAGATACGCAGTATTTT. Translating gives CATSRRQRGGSDTQYF.

Only one count was recorded for this clone. The chain employs TRBV5-1 and TRBJ1-2; D uncertain. CDR1 and CDR2 (germline): SGHRS, YFSETQ. Trimming took 0 bases from V and 2 from J, leaving 8 bases between them. The CDR3 is made up of 14 amino acids. The CDR3 DNA reads TGCGCCAGCAGCTTGGCACGGGAAAACTATGGCTACACCTTC. This gives the protein CASSLARENYGYTF.

The J gene is TRBJ1-2, the V gene TRBV30; D remains unclear. CDR1 is GTSNPN, CDR2 SVGIG, per germline (reference sequence). The CDR3 spans 14 residues. Between the trimmed V and J ends, which lost 3 bases and 5 bases, there was a span of 16 bases. The CDR3 spells CAWSSARRLYGYTF. The CDR3 nucleotides are TGTGCCTGGAGCTCCGCGCGGCGTTTATATGGCTACACCTTC.

This sequence joins TRBV6-5 and TRBJ1-2, with 7 bases aligning to TRBD1. The CDR3 is made up of 15 amino acids. Germline V gene sequence: CDR1 MNHEY, CDR2 SVGAGI. V gave up 6 bases and J gave up 3 bases; unmatched junction bases: 10. As DNA, the CDR3 is TGTGCCAGCAGACGCGCAGGGGGAAGCGACTATGGCTACACCTTC. Translation gives CASRRAGGSDYGYTF.

J is TRBJ1-6 and V is TRBV12-3 or TRBV12-4; possibly TRBD1 for D (6 bases). V was shortened by 5 bases and J by 8 bases, with 10 bases between the two germline ends. There are 13 residues in the CDR3. The CDR3 sequence: CASSLEGDSPLHF. CDR3 nucleotide sequence: TGTGCCAGCAGTCTAGAGGGGGATTCACCCCTCCACTTT.

The rearrangement joins TRBV18 to TRBJ1-5; the D gene is possibly TRBD1 (5 bases). In germline, CDR1 is KGHSH, CDR2 LQKENI. The CDR3 consists of 15 residues. Trimming cost V 3 bases and J 1 base, with 10 bases left between them. The CDR3: CASSPGGTSNQPQHF. CDR3 nucleotide sequence: TGTGCCAGCTCACCGGGAGGGACGAGCAATCAGCCCCAGCATTTT.

The chain has TRBV6-5 and TRBJ2-1; 10 nucleotides align to TRBD2. Germline CDR1 is MNHEY and CDR2 is SVGAGI. V dropped 5 bases and J dropped 5; count of bases not matched to a gene: 6. The CDR3 has 15 residues. In nucleotides, the CDR3 is TGTGCCAGCAGTCCCCCTAGCGGGGGTGACAATGAGCAGTTCTTC. Amino acid sequence: CASSPPSGGDNEQFF.

The V call is TRBV7-9, the J call TRBJ1-2, with 10 positions matching TRBD1. Germline assignment: CDR1 SEHNR and CDR2 FQNEAQ (reference sequence). V lost 1 base and J lost 4; bases outside the gene matches: 12. CDR3 size: 18 residues. The CDR3 is CASSLVTGGVKSTYGYTF. The CDR3, as DNA: TGTGCCAGCAGCTTAGTGACAGGGGGCGTGAAGTCTACCTATGGCTACACCTTC.

The chain employs TRBV5-1 and TRBJ1-2, with 10 bases lining up with TRBD1. The germline gives CDR1 SGHRS, CDR2 YFSETQ. V was pared by 2 bases and J by 8 bases, with 6 bases of the junction left unmatched. This CDR3 comprises 14 residues. CDR3 loop: CASSLSGTGDGYTF. The DNA for the CDR3 is TGCGCCAGCAGCTTATCCGGGACAGGGGACGGCTACACCTTC.

The chain has TRBV5-1 and TRBJ2-7; D is perhaps TRBD1 (6 bases). Germline CDR1 reads SGHRS; CDR2 reads YFSETQ. The CDR3 extends over 15 amino acids. V was pared by 2 bases and J by 2 bases, with 14 bases between. In nucleotides, the CDR3 is TGCGCCAGCAGCTTATCACAGGGCGCCACCTACGAGCAGTACTTC. Translating it yields CASSLSQGATYEQYF.

This chain connects TRBV6-5 to TRBJ1-1, with a weak D call TRBD1 (5 bases). The ends were cut back, 6 bases at V and 1 base at J, with 12 bases in the middle. Germline CDR1 MNHEY, CDR2 SVGAGI. The CDR3 contains 14 residues. In DNA, the CDR3 is TGTGCCAGCAGGGAGGGCAGGGCGAACACTGAAGCTTTCTTT. Translated, it gives CASREGRANTEAFF.

Note on this clone: In the same sample, other DNA sequences code for this CDR3. DNA for the CDR3: TGTGCCAGTAGTATAGATCGTAACACTGAAGCTTTCTTT. Translated: CASSIDRNTEAFF. The chain is built from TRBV19 and TRBJ1-1; D uncertain. The V and J ends lost 0 bases and 2 bases respectively, with 4 bases between them. CDR3 length: 13 amino acids. Germline V gene sequence: CDR1 LNHDA, CDR2 SQIVND (reference sequence).

This clone was counted once. The V gene is TRBV2, the J gene TRBJ1-1; D is possibly TRBD1 (5 bases). Germline-derived CDR1 and CDR2 are SNHLY and FYNNEI. This CDR3 contains 13 residues. Between the trimmed V and J ends, which lost 5 bases and 4 bases, there was a span of 11 bases. This CDR3 is CASSTQGSTEAFF. In DNA, the CDR3 is TGTGCCAGCAGTACTCAGGGTAGCACTGAAGCTTTCTTT. The full variable domain, with the rest looked up from reference TRBV2 and TRBJ1-1, is EPEVTQTPSHQVTQMGQEVILRCVPISNHLYFYWYRQILGQKVEFLVSFYNNEISEKSEIFDDQFSVERPDGSNFTLKIRSTKLEDSAMYFCASSTQGSTEAFFGQGTRLTVV.

The rearrangement uses TRBV4-1 and TRBJ2-5, with unresolved D. The V and J ends lost 0 bases and 5 bases respectively, with 13 bases between them. Germline V gives CDR1 MGHRA, CDR2 YSYEKL. The CDR3 spans 15 residues. This chain's CDR3 is CASSQDATPRETQYF. The CDR3 DNA reads TGCGCCAGCAGCCAAGATGCCACTCCGAGGGAGACCCAGTACTTC.

This chain's CDR3 is CAWRDKGRGLKWDYGYTF. The CDR3, as DNA: TGTGCCTGGAGGGACAAAGGCAGGGGGCTTAAGTGGGACTATGGCTACACCTTC. V gene TRBV30 combines with J gene TRBJ1-2, with 8 nucleotides matching TRBD1. Losses at the gene ends were 3 bases for V and 3 bases for J; bases not matched to a gene: 18. Per germline, CDR1 GTSNPN and CDR2 SVGIG (reference sequence). This CDR3 spans 18 amino acids. Complete variable domain (other parts from reference TRBV30 and TRBJ1-2): SQTIHQWPATLVQPVGSPLSLECTVEGTSNPNLYWYRQAAGRGLQLLFYSVGIGQISSEVPQNLSASRPQDRQFILSSKKLLLSDSGFYLCAWRDKGRGLKWDYGYTFGSGTRLTVV.

The chain employs TRBV2 and TRBJ1-2; perhaps TRBD1 as D (6 bases). The CDR3 is 14 residues long. The V gene's germline CDR1 is SNHLY and CDR2 FYNNEI. V was shortened by 8 bases and J by 2 bases, with 15 bases between the two germline ends. This CDR3 reads CASGLDRPNYGYTF. CDR3 nucleotide sequence: TGTGCCAGCGGACTTGACAGGCCCAACTATGGCTACACCTTC. Based on the CDR3 plus reference TRBV2 and TRBJ1-2, the full variable domain is EPEVTQTPSHQVTQMGQEVILRCVPISNHLYFYWYRQILGQKVEFLVSFYNNEISEKSEIFDDQFSVERPDGSNFTLKIRSTKLEDSAMYFCASGLDRPNYGYTFGSGTRLTVV.

V is TRBV3-1 (or the pseudogene TRBV3-2) and J is TRBJ1-2; unclear D gene. Germline loops: CDR1 LGHDT, CDR2 YNNKEL (reference sequence). V was shortened by 0 bases and J by 1 base, with 6 bases between the two germline ends. The CDR3 is made up of 14 amino acids. CDR3 amino acids: CASSQDPVNYGYTF. CDR3 sequence (DNA): TGTGCCAGCAGCCAAGACCCAGTTAACTATGGCTACACCTTC.

This sequence joins TRBV30 and TRBJ1-1; the match to TRBD1 covers 7 bases. V gave up 2 bases and J gave up 10 bases; unmatched junction bases: 7. This CDR3 is 12 amino acids long. Germline CDR1 reads GTSNPN; CDR2 reads SVGIG (reference sequence). In DNA, the CDR3 is TGTGCCTGGAGTCCGGGACAGCCGCGAGCTTTCTTT. Translating it yields CAWSPGQPRAFF.

The J gene is TRBJ1-4, the V gene TRBV3-1 (or the pseudogene TRBV3-2), with D possibly being TRBD1 (5 bases). Germline V gene lookup returns CDR1 LGHDT and CDR2 YNNKEL (reference sequence). Trimming left V 4 bases short and J 7 bases short, with 16 bases between. CDR3 length: 15 residues. DNA for the CDR3: TGTGCCAGCAGCCTTAGGCAGGGCCGATTTGAAAAACTGTTTTTT. Its protein product is CASSLRQGRFEKLFF.

This chain links TRBV19 with TRBJ1-5; 7 bases fit TRBD1. The V and J ends lost 9 bases and 1 base, in that order; junction bases with no gene match: 12. The germline V gene encodes CDR1 LNHDA and CDR2 SQIVND (reference sequence). CDR3 size: 16 residues. DNA for the CDR3: TGTGCCAGCCGGGACAGACTCCCTGGGAGCAATCAGCCCCAGCATTTT. Translation gives CASRDRLPGSNQPQHF.